One sample yielded the 13 T cell receptor beta chains listed below, sequenced in a study of shared clonotypes between healthy human individuals. The method was immunoSEQ multiplex PCR; TCRdb's version includes in-frame clones alone and lacks a portion of them. The data contain about 1,500,000 clones, about 96% of them seen just once; the ten biggest clones take up 0.95% to 1.5%. Sequences were obtained from naive CD4+ T cells sorted from blood. Subset of the sample: CD45RA+ positively selected. These receptor sequences come from a man younger than 40 in good health.

The chain combines TRBV7-9 with TRBJ2-7; TRBD2 is a possible D gene (5 bases). The CDR3 extends over 13 amino acids. Germline CDR1 reads SEHNR; CDR2 reads FQNEAQ (reference sequence). V was shortened by 5 bases and J by 7 bases, with 15 bases between the two germline ends. The CDR3 bases are TGTGCCAGCAGCCCGGTGGGAGTGGGTGAGCAGTACTTC. Translated, it gives CASSPVGVGEQYF.

This rearrangement joins TRBV5-1 to TRBJ1-1, with TRBD1 identical over 8 bases. From germline, CDR1 is SGHRS and CDR2 YFSETQ. The CDR3 runs to 13 residues. The V segment lost 6 bases and the J segment 8 bases; nucleotides outside the gene matches: 9. As DNA, the CDR3 is TGCGCCAGCACCCGTGGGACAGGAGGGGAAGCTTTCTTT. Amino acid sequence: CASTRGTGGEAFF.

Comments on this clone: Other DNA sequences in the sample encode the same CDR3. The J gene is TRBJ2-7, the V gene TRBV14; D ambiguous. CDR1 and CDR2 (germline): SGHDN, FVKESK. The CDR3 has 11 residues. V lost 4 bases and J 3 bases, leaving 4 bases between the germline ends. CDR3 coding DNA: TGTGCCAGCAGCCCCGGCTACGAGCAGTACTTC. This codes for CASSPGYEQYF.

The chain links TRBV28 to TRBJ2-6, with D maybe TRBD1 (5 bases). The length of the CDR3 is 16 residues. Germline lookup yields CDR1 MDHEN and CDR2 SYDVKM. V gave up 6 bases and J gave up 0 bases, with 12 bases separating them. The CDR3 here is CASRFGHVSGANVLTF. The DNA for the CDR3 is TGTGCCAGCAGATTTGGACATGTCTCTGGGGCCAACGTCCTGACTTTC. Using reference TRBV28 and TRBJ2-6 for the parts outside the CDR3, the full variable domain is DVKVTQSSRYLVKRTGEKVFLECVQDMDHENMFWYRQDPGLGLRLIYFSYDVKMKEKGDIPEGYSVSREKKERFSLILESASTNQTSMYLCASRFGHVSGANVLTFGAGSRLTVL.

The V call is TRBV7-9, the J call TRBJ1-5; D is undetermined. Germline lookup yields CDR1 SEHNR and CDR2 FQNEAQ (reference sequence). The CDR3 covers 13 residues. Trimming pared 3 bases from V and 3 bases from J, leaving 6 bases between. The CDR3 reads CASSLPTNQPQHF. CDR3 DNA sequence: TGTGCCAGCAGCTTGCCAACCAATCAGCCCCAGCATTTT.

The chain has TRBV7-9 and TRBJ1-5, with D perhaps TRBD1 (5 bases). CDR3 size: 14 residues. Per germline, CDR1 SEHNR and CDR2 FQNEAQ (reference sequence). Trimming pared 0 bases from V and 5 bases from J, leaving 8 bases between. CDR3 sequence (DNA): TGTGCCAGCAGCTTAGCCGGGGGTCATCAGCCCCAGCATTTT. Its translation: CASSLAGGHQPQHF.

The chain is built from TRBV25-1 and TRBJ1-1; perhaps TRBD1 as D (5 bases). Trimming removed 10 bases from V and 1 base from J, with 19 bases in between. The CDR3 totals 15 residues. CDR1 and CDR2 (germline): MGHDK, SYGVNS. The DNA for the CDR3 is TGTGCCACCACGGGAGTAGGGGAGAGGAACACTGAAGCTTTCTTT. Its translation is CATTGVGERNTEAFF.

The chain links TRBV5-1 to TRBJ1-2, with D perhaps TRBD1 (5 bases). In germline, CDR1 is SGHRS, CDR2 YFSETQ. The germline V and J ends were trimmed by 0 bases and 6 bases, with 12 bases remaining between them. This CDR3 has 14 residues. The CDR3 DNA reads TGCGCCAGCAGCTTGGGAACAGGTCGCGATGGCTACACCTTC. Encoded protein: CASSLGTGRDGYTF.

The V gene is TRBV11-2, the J gene TRBJ1-4; 8 nucleotides line up with TRBD1. With V trimmed by 6 bases and J by 2 bases, 5 bases remained unmatched. This CDR3 comprises 15 residues. Germline-derived CDR1 and CDR2 are SGHAT and FQNNGV. DNA of the CDR3: TGTGCCAGCAGTTTCAGACAGGGGACTAATGAAAAACTGTTTTTT. Protein: CASSFRQGTNEKLFF.

The J gene is TRBJ2-3, the V gene TRBV5-1; D not resolved. Between the trimmed V and J ends, which lost 5 bases and 1 base, there was a span of 5 bases. CDR3 size: 12 residues. Germline CDR1 reads SGHRS; CDR2 reads YFSETQ. CDR3 DNA: TGCGCCAGCAGAATCCGCACAGATACGCAGTATTTT. It codes for CASRIRTDTQYF.

The chain recombines TRBV28 with TRBJ2-1; D possibly corresponds to TRBD1 (6 bases). V lost 6 bases and J lost 9, with 21 bases in between. In germline, CDR1 is MDHEN, CDR2 SYDVKM. The CDR3 contains 15 residues. The DNA of the CDR3 is TGTGCCAGCAGACCGGGTGGCAGGGGTAAAGGTGAGCAGTTCTTC. Amino acid sequence: CASRPGGRGKGEQFF. Full variable domain (missing parts from reference TRBV28 and TRBJ2-1): DVKVTQSSRYLVKRTGEKVFLECVQDMDHENMFWYRQDPGLGLRLIYFSYDVKMKEKGDIPEGYSVSREKKERFSLILESASTNQTSMYLCASRPGGRGKGEQFFGPGTRLTVL.

V gene TRBV28 combines with J gene TRBJ1-5; no clear D. V shed 6 bases and J shed 7 bases, with 13 bases lying between them. The CDR3 runs to 13 residues. The germline gives CDR1 MDHEN, CDR2 SYDVKM. The CDR3 DNA reads as TGTGCCAGCAGCTCTCCGAGCTCACAGCCCCAGCATTTT. Translated: CASSSPSSQPQHF.

The chain uses TRBV9 and TRBJ2-2; D possibly matches TRBD1 or TRBD2 (5 bases each). Per germline, CDR1 SGDLS and CDR2 YYNGEE. This CDR3 region has 15 residues. The V and J ends lost 3 bases and 5 bases respectively, with 14 bases between them. DNA of the CDR3: TGTGCCAGCAGCGGCTCGGGCGAGGGGACCGGGGAGCTGTTTTTT. Its translation is CASSGSGEGTGELFF.